This T cell receptor (beta chain) was profiled in a study of blood T cell repertoires in COVID-19. Study background: The United States, Italy and Spain supplied acute and convalescent COVID-19 samples.

Original analysis: Amplified reference gene primers provided the basis for estimating nucleated cell counts. Only in-frame clones appear in the TCRdb table, and some are missing; sequencing was by immunoSEQ multiplex PCR. The DNA was the basis for D and trimming; V, J and clone size are from that table. The data show under 150,000 clones, about 89% seen once. The germline gives CDR1 KGHDR, CDR2 SFDVKD. V dropped 4 bases and J dropped 12 bases, with 17 bases sitting between them. The CDR3 contains 13 residues. Sequencing was performed on peripheral blood. The rearrangement links TRBV24-1 to TRBJ1-1; a possible D gene is TRBD1 (5 bases). The clonotype comes from a man between 45 and 60 years old with active or convalescent COVID-19. For the CDR3, the DNA is TGTGCCACCAGTGACCAAACTCTAGGGGTCCCTTTCTTT. It specifies CATSDQTLGVPFF.